This is a list of T cell receptor beta chains from one sample in a study of blood T cell repertoires in COVID-19. The protocol was immunoSEQ multiplex PCR, while the TCRdb copy is restricted to in-frame clones and leaves out a portion. Found here are fewer than 250,000 clones, about 85% of them singletons; the top ten hold approximately 1.6%. Sequencing was carried out using peripheral blood. Receptors originate from a man in his 70s with acute or convalescent COVID-19. Each CDR3 is given with its conserved first and last residue. The D gene is left open where the match is weak. Some rows have no size entry. The others give once, few or many, or a class for an expanded clone.

V gene: TRBV6-5
CDR3 length: 15
clone size: once
J gene: TRBJ2-2
D gene: NA
CDR3 DNA: TGTGCCAGCAGTTACTCGTGGGGGCAAAACGGGGAGCTGTTTTTT
CDR3 protein: CASSYSWGQNGELFF

V gene: TRBV25-1
CDR3 length: 16
clone size: NA
J gene: TRBJ1-6
D gene: NA
CDR3 DNA: TGTGCCAGCTCCGGGGGGGGCGGCTCCTATAATTCACCCCTCCACTTT
CDR3 protein: CASSGGGGSYNSPLHF

V gene: TRBV5-5
CDR3 length: 13
clone size: NA
J gene: TRBJ2-7
D gene: TRBD1
CDR3 DNA: TGTGCCAGCAGACCCGGACAGGACTACGAGCAGTACTTC
CDR3 protein: CASRPGQDYEQYF

V gene: TRBV5-1
CDR3 length: 13
clone size: NA
J gene: TRBJ2-2
D gene: NA
CDR3 DNA: TGCGCCAGCACCCAACTAGGAATAGGGGAGCTGTTTTTT
CDR3 protein: CASTQLGIGELFF

V gene: TRBV7-6
CDR3 length: 17
clone size: NA
J gene: TRBJ2-3
D gene: TRBD2
CDR3 DNA: TGTGCCAGCAGCCTAGGGCGACTAGCGGGAGAGCCAGATACGCAGTATTTT
CDR3 protein: CASSLGRLAGEPDTQYF

V gene: TRBV7-8
CDR3 length: 15
clone size: few
J gene: TRBJ2-1
D gene: TRBD2
CDR3 DNA: TGTGCCAGCAGCTTCCGGGAGGGACTATACAATGAGCAGTTCTTC
CDR3 protein: CASSFREGLYNEQFF

V gene: TRBV7-6
CDR3 length: 15
clone size: NA
J gene: TRBJ1-4
D gene: TRBD1
CDR3 DNA: TGTGCCAGCAGTCTCGGACAGGAAATTAATGAAAAACTGTTTTTT
CDR3 protein: CASSLGQEINEKLFF

V gene: TRBV6-5
CDR3 length: 14
clone size: NA
J gene: TRBJ2-1
D gene: NA
CDR3 DNA: TGTGCCAGCAGCCCCCGCAGAACCTACAATGAGCAGTTCTTC
CDR3 protein: CASSPRRTYNEQFF

V gene: TRBV28
CDR3 length: 14
clone size: NA
J gene: TRBJ2-7
D gene: TRBD1
CDR3 DNA: TGTGCCAGCAGTTTCTCCCGACAGGGCTACGAGCAGTACTTC
CDR3 protein: CASSFSRQGYEQYF

V gene: TRBV9
CDR3 length: 15
clone size: NA
J gene: TRBJ1-3
D gene: NA
CDR3 DNA: TGTGCCAGCAGCCCTAGATCGGGATCTGGAAACACCATATATTTT
CDR3 protein: CASSPRSGSGNTIYF

V gene: TRBV7-2
CDR3 length: 15
clone size: once
J gene: TRBJ1-3
D gene: NA
CDR3 DNA: TGTGCCAGCAGCCGCGGGCAGAACTCTGGAAACACCATATATTTT
CDR3 protein: CASSRGQNSGNTIYF

V gene: TRBV5-1
CDR3 length: 15
clone size: NA
J gene: TRBJ2-7
D gene: NA
CDR3 DNA: TGCGCCAGCATGCTTGGAGACGGCGGAACCTACGAGCAGTACTTC
CDR3 protein: CASMLGDGGTYEQYF

V gene: TRBV6-5
CDR3 length: 15
clone size: NA
J gene: TRBJ2-1
D gene: NA
CDR3 DNA: TGTGCCAGCAGTACTCCCGGTCGTGGGAGAGGTGAGCAGTTCTTC
CDR3 protein: CASSTPGRGRGEQFF

V gene: TRBV19
CDR3 length: 14
clone size: NA
J gene: TRBJ1-6
D gene: TRBD1
CDR3 DNA: TGTGCCAGTAGTAGACAGGGGGAAAATTCACCCCTCCACTTT
CDR3 protein: CASSRQGENSPLHF

V gene: TRBV3-1/TRBV3-2
CDR3 length: 14
clone size: NA
J gene: TRBJ1-6
D gene: NA
CDR3 DNA: TGTGCCAGCAGCGCCCGGGACAACAATTCACCCCTCCACTTT
CDR3 protein: CASSARDNNSPLHF